This entry describes one TCR beta chain. The antigen remains undetermined. This sample is drawn from a study of T cell responses to AZD1222 COVID-19 vaccine. Germline V gene data show CDR1 as MNHEY and CDR2 as SMNVEV (reference sequence). This CDR3 is 15 amino acids long. Trimming cost V 6 bases and J 9 bases, with 21 bases left between them. Profiling relied on immunoSEQ multiplex PCR, and the TCRdb table lists in-frame clones only, not all of them. The table has 160,000 or so clones, less than 95% seen once. Study-wide results and caveats: Elevations in Spike-specific TCR breadth and depth followed administration of two AZD1222 doses. Baseline seropositivity characterized only six AZD1222 recipients.

This chain links TRBV27 with TRBJ2-1, with D maybe TRBD2 (5 bases). Material: peripheral blood, obtained on day 0 of AZD1222 vaccination. The sequence was obtained from an adult in good health. CDR3 loop: CASSLGGLRVGEQFF. In DNA, the CDR3 is TGTGCCAGCAGCCTGGGCGGGTTAAGGGTCGGTGAGCAGTTCTTC.